A single sample gave rise to the 30 T cell receptor beta chains below, sequenced in a study of blood T cell repertoires in COVID-19. Generated by immunoSEQ multiplex PCR, the TCRdb table keeps only in-frame clones and is missing some. There are 250,000 to 300,000 clones in the sample; around 90% occur only once, and over 5% lies in the top ten. The sample consisted of peripheral blood. These receptors all stem from a woman aged 50 to 65 with COVID-19, enrolled during active disease.

CDR3 sequence: CATSRGTGTENIQYF. CDR3 nucleotide sequence: TGTGCCACCAGCAGAGGGACAGGGACGGAAAACATTCAGTACTTC. The chain couples TRBV15 to TRBJ2-4; 8 bases map to TRBD1. CDR3 size: 15 residues. Germline CDR1 reads LNHNV; CDR2 reads YYDKDF (reference sequence). The V and J ends lost 1 base and 5 bases, in that order; junction bases with no gene match: 4. Based on the CDR3 plus reference TRBV15 and TRBJ2-4, the full variable domain is DAMVIQNPRYQVTQFGKPVTLSCSQTLNHNVMYWYQQKSSQAPKLLFHYYDKDFNNEADTPDNFQSRRPNTSFCFLDIRSPGLGDTAMYLCATSRGTGTENIQYFGAGTRLSVL.

CDR3 in amino acids: CASSTPDRLGTYEQYF. CDR3 nucleotides: TGTGCCAGCAGTACACCGGACAGGCTTGGGACCTACGAGCAGTACTTC. The chain links TRBV28 to TRBJ2-7; TRBD1 matches 7 bases. CDR1 MDHEN and CDR2 SYDVKM come from the germline V gene. V was clipped by 5 bases and J by 2 bases; unmatched bases: 12. The CDR3 runs to 16 residues.

The chain links TRBV4-1 to TRBJ2-3; 15 nucleotides line up with TRBD2. Germline V lookup: CDR1 MGHRA, CDR2 YSYEKL. The CDR3 sequence is 18 residues long. V shed 3 bases, J shed 6 bases, and the junction held 10 bases outside the gene matches. CDR3 DNA sequence: TGCGCCAGCAGCCATCCTAGGACTAGCGGGAGGGCCTTTGATACGCAGTATTTT. It specifies CASSHPRTSGRAFDTQYF.

The chain joins TRBV2 to TRBJ2-3; D is perhaps TRBD1 (7 bases). The CDR3 is made up of 15 amino acids. Trimming cost V 4 bases and J 7 bases, with 18 bases left between them. CDR1 SNHLY and CDR2 FYNNEI come from the germline V gene. The CDR3 reads CASSVSRGAPHTQYF. The CDR3 coding sequence is TGTGCCAGCAGTGTGAGCAGGGGGGCCCCGCATACGCAGTATTTT. The whole variable domain, filled in from reference TRBV2 and TRBJ2-3, reads EPEVTQTPSHQVTQMGQEVILRCVPISNHLYFYWYRQILGQKVEFLVSFYNNEISEKSEIFDDQFSVERPDGSNFTLKIRSTKLEDSAMYFCASSVSRGAPHTQYFGPGTRLTVL.

The chain has TRBV18 and TRBJ2-1; TRBD2 agrees at 10 bases. This CDR3 contains 16 residues. The junction had 8 bases not matched to a gene; V was cut back by 3 bases and J by 6 bases. Germline CDR1 reads KGHSH; CDR2 reads LQKENI. CDR3 region: CASSPPTSGVSNEQFF. The CDR3 bases are TGTGCCAGCTCACCCCCCACTAGCGGGGTGTCCAATGAGCAGTTCTTC.

The chain is built from TRBV18 and TRBJ2-1; 10 nucleotides align to TRBD2. This CDR3 is 16 amino acids long. Trimming removed 3 bases from V and 2 bases from J; junction bases left unmatched: 4. Germline V lookup: CDR1 KGHSH, CDR2 LQKENI. In DNA form, the CDR3 reads TGTGCCAGCTCACCGAAGACTAGCGGGCCCTACAATGAGCAGTTCTTC. As protein: CASSPKTSGPYNEQFF.

The chain couples TRBV29-1 to TRBJ2-7, with 10 bases identical to TRBD2. The length of the CDR3 is 15 residues. Germline values: CDR1 SQVTM, CDR2 ANQGSEA. With 1 base clipped from V and 6 bases from J, the junction kept 9 bases outside the gene matches. CDR3 DNA sequence: TGCAGCGTTGAAGCGAAGATAGCGGGAGGAGGCGAGCAGTACTTC. Translated, it gives CSVEAKIAGGGEQYF.

This chain connects TRBV9 to TRBJ2-1; D unclear. CDR3 length equals 14 residues. Germline CDR1 SGDLS, CDR2 YYNGEE. The V end lost 4 bases, the J end lost 9 bases, and 17 bases lay between the germline ends. The CDR3 spells CASSRSRLQAEQFF. The CDR3 DNA is TGTGCCAGCAGCCGCTCGAGACTCCAAGCTGAGCAGTTCTTC.

The chain employs TRBV19 and TRBJ1-2; TRBD1 matches at 10 bases. Losses at the gene ends were 2 bases for V and 5 bases for J; bases not matched to a gene: 8. The CDR3 length is 16 residues. The germline V gene has CDR1 LNHDA and CDR2 SQIVND (reference sequence). The CDR3 DNA reads TGTGCCAGTAGTATACGGATGGGACAGGGGACGTATGGCTACACCTTC. Residues: CASSIRMGQGTYGYTF. Based on the CDR3 plus reference TRBV19 and TRBJ1-2, the full variable domain is DGGITQSPKYLFRKEGQNVTLSCEQNLNHDAMYWYRQDPGQGLRLIYYSQIVNDFQKGDIAEGYSVSREKKESFPLTVTSAQKNPTAFYLCASSIRMGQGTYGYTFGSGTRLTVV.

The genes are TRBV10-2 and TRBJ2-5, with a possible D match to TRBD2 (6 bases). The CDR3 has 15 residues. Germline loops: CDR1 WSHSY, CDR2 SAAADI. V was pared by 2 bases and J by 2 bases, with 12 bases between. Written as DNA, the CDR3 is TGCGCCAGCAGTGAGGTTTTAGGGACTCAAGAGACCCAGTACTTC. This translates into CASSEVLGTQETQYF.

The J gene is TRBJ2-4, the V gene TRBV13; 15 bases fit TRBD2. Germline CDR1 and CDR2: PRHDT and FYEKMQ (reference sequence). The CDR3 sequence is 17 residues long. Losses at the gene ends were 0 bases for V and 4 bases for J; bases not matched to a gene: 1. The DNA for the CDR3 is TGTGCCAGCAGCTTAGGTGGGACTAGCGGGGGGAAAAACATTCAGTACTTC. Its protein product is CASSLGGTSGGKNIQYF.

The chain combines TRBV5-4 with TRBJ2-3; 7 positions match TRBD1. This CDR3 region has 17 residues. The V and J ends lost 0 bases and 2 bases, in that order; junction bases with no gene match: 9. Germline CDR1 and CDR2: SGHNT and YYREEE (reference sequence). The CDR3 DNA reads TGTGCCAGCAGCTTGGATCTAGGGGGCGCTGACACAGATACGCAGTATTTT. The encoded protein is CASSLDLGGADTDTQYF.

This chain connects TRBV2 to TRBJ1-2; no definite D call. CDR1 and CDR2 from the germline V gene are SNHLY and FYNNEI. The CDR3 is made up of 12 amino acids. The ends were cut back, 7 bases at V and 8 bases at J, with 14 bases in the middle. DNA for the CDR3: TGTGCCAGCACCCGAGAGCCCTTAGGCTACACCTTC. Protein: CASTREPLGYTF.

V usage is TRBV27 and J usage is TRBJ2-7, with a possible D match to TRBD1 (5 bases). The V end was cut by 10 bases, the J end by 3 bases, with 16 bases between. The CDR3 totals 13 residues. Germline CDR1 reads MNHEY; CDR2 reads SMNVEV (reference sequence). The DNA of the CDR3 is TGTGCCAACGAGACAGACTCCTTCTACGAGCAGTACTTC. This sequence encodes CANETDSFYEQYF.

The V and J genes are TRBV4-2 and TRBJ1-2, with 7 bases identical to TRBD1. Germline CDR1 and CDR2: LGHNA and YNFKEQ. The CDR3 covers 15 residues. The J segment lost 5 bases and the V segment lost 2 bases, leaving 8 bases of the junction unmatched. The CDR3 here is CASSQSTGSGYGYTF. CDR3 coding DNA: TGTGCCAGCAGCCAATCGACAGGGTCTGGATATGGCTACACCTTC.

The rearrangement uses TRBV6-5 and TRBJ2-6, with a possible D match to TRBD1 (6 bases). This CDR3 comprises 15 residues. CDR1 and CDR2 (germline): MNHEY, SVGAGI. Trimming removed 6 bases at V and 1 base at J, with 10 bases between. Written as DNA, the CDR3 is TGTGCCAGCAGCGGCAGGGGATCTGGGGCCAACGTCCTGACTTTC. This translates into CASSGRGSGANVLTF.

The chain carries TRBV2 and TRBJ2-1, with 8 bases that match TRBD2. The V and J ends lost 10 bases and 5 bases, in that order; junction bases with no gene match: 10. Germline values: CDR1 SNHLY, CDR2 FYNNEI. The CDR3 is 14 amino acids. The CDR3 spells CATGGVLYDNEQFF. CDR3 nucleotide sequence: TGTGCCACCGGGGGGGTTCTGTATGACAATGAGCAGTTCTTC.

The rearrangement uses TRBV6-5 and TRBJ2-7, with D perhaps matching TRBD1 (5 bases). Germline V lookup: CDR1 MNHEY, CDR2 SVGAGI. The germline V and J ends were trimmed by 4 bases and 3 bases, with 13 bases remaining between them. This CDR3 has 14 residues. The CDR3 region has the DNA TGTGCCAGCAGTTTTTCGGCCCAGGGCTACGAGCAGTACTTC. As protein: CASSFSAQGYEQYF.

This chain connects TRBV7-2 to TRBJ2-7; maybe TRBD1 (5 bases). The CDR3 consists of 14 residues. V was cut by 0 bases and J by 6 bases, with 12 bases left in between. Germline V gene lookup returns CDR1 SGHTA and CDR2 FQGNSA. The CDR3 is CASSLALRGVEQYF. In DNA form, the CDR3 reads TGTGCCAGCAGCTTAGCGCTTAGGGGCGTCGAGCAGTACTTC.

The V call is TRBV4-1, the J call TRBJ2-3, with D tentatively TRBD2 (6 bases). Germline CDR1 is MGHRA and CDR2 is YSYEKL. V was shortened by 0 bases and J by 5 bases, with 12 bases between the two germline ends. The CDR3 has 15 amino acids. The CDR3 region has the DNA TGCGCCAGCAGCCAAGAACGGGGGATTGGAGATACGCAGTATTTT. This encodes CASSQERGIGDTQYF.

The chain employs TRBV7-9 and TRBJ2-7; maybe TRBD2 (5 bases). The CDR3 sequence is 14 residues long. Germline V lookup: CDR1 SEHNR, CDR2 FQNEAQ (reference sequence). V lost 1 base, J lost 3 bases, and 10 bases lay in between. The CDR3 coding sequence is TGTGCCAGCAGCTTAGTGGCGACTAACTACGAGCAGTACTTC. This gives the protein CASSLVATNYEQYF.

A few counts support this clone. Here the CDR3 reads CASRSGGSNTEAFF. For the CDR3, the DNA is TGTGCCAGCAGAAGCGGAGGTAGTAACACTGAAGCTTTCTTT. V gene TRBV3-1 (or the pseudogene TRBV3-2) combines with J gene TRBJ1-1; D not certain. Germline values: CDR1 LGHDT, CDR2 YNNKEL (reference sequence). The CDR3 sequence is 14 residues long. V was pared by 6 bases and J by 2 bases, with 13 bases between.

The rearrangement joins TRBV30 to TRBJ1-2, with 10 bases matching TRBD1. The CDR3 length is 14 residues. The V segment lost 3 bases and the J segment 5 bases; nucleotides outside the gene matches: 6. Germline CDR1 GTSNPN, CDR2 SVGIG (reference sequence). CDR3: CAWSRQGAIYGYTF. CDR3 bases: TGTGCCTGGAGCAGACAGGGGGCGATTTATGGCTACACCTTC.

The genes are TRBV6-1 and TRBJ2-5; TRBD1 agrees at 7 bases. CDR1 MNHNS and CDR2 SASEGT come from the germline V gene. CDR3 size: 16 residues. J was trimmed by 5 bases and V by 4 bases; bases with no gene match: 13. This CDR3 is CASSGVRGWDRETQYF. The CDR3 DNA reads TGTGCCAGCAGTGGTGTCAGGGGGTGGGATAGGGAGACCCAGTACTTC.

The chain links TRBV19 to TRBJ1-2, with D unclear. Germline CDR1 reads LNHDA; CDR2 reads SQIVND (reference sequence). The CDR3 is 13 residues long. Trimming removed 6 bases from V and 7 bases from J, with 15 bases in between. CDR3 sequence reads: CASSPFPGFGYTF. The DNA for the CDR3 is TGTGCCAGTAGCCCTTTCCCAGGTTTTGGCTACACCTTC. The variable domain in full, completed from reference TRBV19 and TRBJ1-2, reads DGGITQSPKYLFRKEGQNVTLSCEQNLNHDAMYWYRQDPGQGLRLIYYSQIVNDFQKGDIAEGYSVSREKKESFPLTVTSAQKNPTAFYLCASSPFPGFGYTFGSGTRLTVV.

This rearrangement joins TRBV19 to TRBJ2-3; a possible D gene is TRBD1 (5 bases). The CDR3 covers 15 residues. Per germline, CDR1 LNHDA and CDR2 SQIVND (reference sequence). V lost 2 bases to trimming and J lost 2 bases, with 11 bases between them. CDR3: CASSIQGSNTDTQYF. The CDR3 DNA follows: TGTGCCAGTAGTATACAGGGATCGAACACAGATACGCAGTATTTT.

This chain joins TRBV6-2 or TRBV6-3 and TRBJ1-1, with TRBD1 matching over 9 bases. The CDR3 contains 15 residues. J lost 3 bases, V lost 5 bases, and 7 bases had no gene match. Germline-derived CDR1 and CDR2 are MNHEY and SVGEGT. This chain's CDR3 is CASSQQGAGYTEAFF. The CDR3 DNA reads TGTGCCAGCAGTCAACAGGGGGCAGGGTACACTGAAGCTTTCTTT.

CDR3 coding DNA: TGTGCCAGCAGTCCGCAGGGTTACGAGCAGTACTTC. Translated, it gives CASSPQGYEQYF. The V call is TRBV2, the J call TRBJ2-7; D may be TRBD1 (5 bases). Trimming took 5 bases from V and 4 from J, leaving 9 bases between them. CDR3 length: 12 amino acids. Germline V gives CDR1 SNHLY, CDR2 FYNNEI.

The rearrangement links TRBV18 to TRBJ2-3, with 11 bases fitting TRBD2. This CDR3 is 15 amino acids long. Germline loops: CDR1 KGHSH, CDR2 LQKENI. The V gene end was trimmed by 0 bases and the J gene end by 6 bases; junction bases not matched to a gene: 2. The CDR3 region is CASSPPSGRADTQYF. CDR3 nucleotide sequence: TGTGCCAGCTCACCACCTAGCGGGAGGGCGGATACGCAGTATTTT. Based on the CDR3 plus reference TRBV18 and TRBJ2-3, the full variable domain is NAGVMQNPRHLVRRRGQEARLRCSPMKGHSHVYWYRQLPEEGLKFMVYLQKENIIDESGMPKERFSAEFPKEGPSILRIQQVVRGDSAAYFCASSPPSGRADTQYFGPGTRLTVL.

This clone has a handful of counts. The chain employs TRBV19 and TRBJ1-2, with D perhaps matching TRBD1 (6 bases). Germline lookup yields CDR1 LNHDA and CDR2 SQIVND (reference sequence). V lost 10 bases, J lost 6 bases, and 18 bases lay in between. The CDR3 contains 13 residues. CDR3: CATLRRGRDGYTF. In DNA form, the CDR3 reads TGTGCCACTCTCCGTAGGGGGAGGGATGGCTACACCTTC.